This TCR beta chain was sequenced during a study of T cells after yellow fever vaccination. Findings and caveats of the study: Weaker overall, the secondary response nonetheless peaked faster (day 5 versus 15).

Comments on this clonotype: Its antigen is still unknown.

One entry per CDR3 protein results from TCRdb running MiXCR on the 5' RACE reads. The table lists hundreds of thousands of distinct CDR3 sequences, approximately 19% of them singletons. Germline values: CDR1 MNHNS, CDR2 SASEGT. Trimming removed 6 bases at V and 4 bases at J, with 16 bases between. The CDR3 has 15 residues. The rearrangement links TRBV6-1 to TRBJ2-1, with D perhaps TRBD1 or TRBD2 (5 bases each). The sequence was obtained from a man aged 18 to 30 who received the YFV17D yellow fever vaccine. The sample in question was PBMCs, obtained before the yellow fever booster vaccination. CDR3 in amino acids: CASRIGTGSYNEQFF. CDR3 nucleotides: TGTGCCAGCAGAATAGGGACGGGATCATACAATGAGCAGTTCTTC.